The entry below describes one T cell receptor beta chain. Trimming took off 0 bases at V and 5 bases at J, with 9 bases between the two ends. This CDR3 comprises 14 residues. CDR1 SGDLS and CDR2 YYNGEE come from the germline V gene. This entry is derived from a study of shared clonotypes between healthy human individuals. Sequenced by immunoSEQ multiplex PCR; TCRdb stores in-frame clones only, minus some. The sample yields over 1.4 million clones, around 97% seen once. This receptor was identified in a man in his thirties or forties in good health. This sequence joins TRBV9 and TRBJ2-4; D might be TRBD1 (5 bases). Material: naive CD4+ T cells sorted from blood. Subset of the sample: CD45RA+ positively selected. This chain's CDR3 is CASSVEQGENIQYF. In DNA, the CDR3 is TGTGCCAGCAGCGTAGAGCAGGGTGAAAACATTCAGTACTTC.